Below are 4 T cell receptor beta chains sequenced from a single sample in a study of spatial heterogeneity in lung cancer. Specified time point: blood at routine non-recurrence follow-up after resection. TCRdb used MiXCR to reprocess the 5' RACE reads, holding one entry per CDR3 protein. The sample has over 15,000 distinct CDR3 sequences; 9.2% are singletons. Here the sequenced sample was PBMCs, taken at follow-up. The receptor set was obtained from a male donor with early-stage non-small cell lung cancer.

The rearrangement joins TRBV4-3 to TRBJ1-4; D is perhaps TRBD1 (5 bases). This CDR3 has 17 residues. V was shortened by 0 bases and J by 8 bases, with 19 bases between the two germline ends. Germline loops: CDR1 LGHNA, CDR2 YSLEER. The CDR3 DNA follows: TGCGCCAGCAGCCAAGATTTGCGGGGCACGGCCGGAGAAAAACTGTTTTTT. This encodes CASSQDLRGTAGEKLFF.

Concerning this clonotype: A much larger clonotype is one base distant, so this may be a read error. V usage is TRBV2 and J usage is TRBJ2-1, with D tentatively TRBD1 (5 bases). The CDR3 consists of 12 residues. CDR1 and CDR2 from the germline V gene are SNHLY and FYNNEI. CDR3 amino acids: CVSRVRVVEQFF. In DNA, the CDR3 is TGTGTCAGCAGGGTCAGGGTGGTTGAGCAGTTCTTC. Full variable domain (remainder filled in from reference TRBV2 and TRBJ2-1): EPEVTQTPSHQVTQMGQEVILRCVPISNHLYFYWYRQILGQKVEFLVSFYNNEISEKSEIFDDQFSVERPDGSNFTLKIRSTKLEDSAMYFCVSRVRVVEQFFGPGTRLTVL.

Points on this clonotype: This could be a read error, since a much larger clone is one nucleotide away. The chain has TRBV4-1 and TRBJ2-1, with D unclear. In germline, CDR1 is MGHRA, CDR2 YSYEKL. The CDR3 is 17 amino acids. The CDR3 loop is CASSQTRTRGSFNEQFF. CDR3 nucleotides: TGCGCCAGCAGCCAAACCAGAACCCGCGGCTCCTTCAATGAGCAGTTCTTC.

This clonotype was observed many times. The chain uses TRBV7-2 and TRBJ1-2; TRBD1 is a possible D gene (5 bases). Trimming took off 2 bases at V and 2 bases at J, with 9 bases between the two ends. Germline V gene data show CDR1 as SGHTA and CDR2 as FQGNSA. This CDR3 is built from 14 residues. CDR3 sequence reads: CASSLPGRNYGYTF. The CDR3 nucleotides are TGTGCCAGCAGCTTACCAGGGAGGAACTATGGCTACACCTTC.